The sequence of this TCR beta chain was determined in a study of blood T cell repertoires in COVID-19. Looking at the study overall: Acute and convalescent COVID-19 specimens originated in the United States, Italy and Spain.

As handled by the study authors: The authors estimated nucleated cell counts from reference gene primer amplification. The protocol was immunoSEQ multiplex PCR, while the TCRdb copy is restricted to in-frame clones and leaves out a portion. V, J and clone size derive from that table, while D and trimming were established from the DNA sequence. Found here are hundreds of thousands of clones, about 87% of them singletons; the top ten hold over 6%. Losses at the gene ends were 4 bases for V and 8 bases for J; bases not matched to a gene: 10. Germline V gives CDR1 MNHNY, CDR2 SVGAGI (reference sequence). The CDR3 consists of 15 residues.

This sequence originates from a woman in her 30s who had recovered from COVID-19. The chain has TRBV6-6 and TRBJ1-4, with 7 bases aligning to TRBD1. Sequencing was carried out using peripheral blood. As DNA, the CDR3 is TGTGCCAGCAGTTCCGAAGGGGGCTATTGGGAAAAACTGTTTTTT. Protein sequence: CASSSEGGYWEKLFF.